The next 31 T cell receptor beta chains were all read from a single sample in a study of CD8+ T cells in alopecia areata. Treatment given: oral pan-JAK inhibitor, 5-10 mg twice daily. Extracted from the samples, RNA was reverse transcribed into cDNA to serve as the sequencing template. Some clones are missing from TCRdb's copy, which holds only in-frame ones; the method was immunoSEQ multiplex PCR. Found here are about 180,000 clones, roughly 60% of them singletons; the top ten hold roughly 17%. Source: CD4+ T cells sorted from blood, taken at approximately week 55, from a patient treated with tofacitinib. The receptor set was obtained from a human donor with alopecia areata.

This chain links TRBV14 with TRBJ2-1; D ambiguous. Per germline, CDR1 SGHDN and CDR2 FVKESK. CDR3 length: 13 amino acids. V was shortened by 4 bases and J by 6 bases, with 10 bases between the two germline ends. CDR3 sequence reads: CASSLADLNEQFF. The CDR3, as DNA: TGTGCCAGCAGCCTTGCGGACCTCAATGAGCAGTTCTTC. The variable domain in full, completed from reference TRBV14 and TRBJ2-1, reads EAGVTQFPSHSVIEKGQTVTLRCDPISGHDNLYWYRRVMGKEIKFLLHFVKESKQDESGMPNNRFLAERTGGTYSTLKVQPAELEDSGVYFCASSLADLNEQFFGPGTRLTVL.

The rearrangement uses TRBV28 and TRBJ2-3, with D maybe TRBD2 (7 bases). CDR1 and CDR2 (germline): MDHEN, SYDVKM. V gave up 6 bases and J gave up 5 bases, with 15 bases separating them. There are 14 residues in the CDR3. The DNA of the CDR3 is TGTGCCAGCAGCTTCGGGGGGCGAGAAGATACGCAGTATTTT. Translating it yields CASSFGGREDTQYF.

The CDR3 nucleotides read TGTGCCAGCACCGCGGACAGTAATCAGCCCCAGCATTTT. Amino acid sequence: CASTADSNQPQHF. The chain uses TRBV6-5 and TRBJ1-5; TRBD1 might be the D (6 bases). This CDR3 has 13 residues. The germline V gene encodes CDR1 MNHEY and CDR2 SVGAGI. The V end lost 7 bases, the J end lost 4 bases, and 11 bases lay between the germline ends.

This clone has more than one count but fewer than ten. V usage is TRBV28 and J usage is TRBJ1-6, with D possibly being TRBD1 (5 bases). Germline CDR1 MDHEN, CDR2 SYDVKM. Trimming removed 5 bases at V and 7 bases at J, with 15 bases between. CDR3 length equals 15 residues. The CDR3 coding sequence is TGTGCCAGCAGTGGGGGTACAGGAGAAAATTCACCCCTCCACTTT. Amino acids: CASSGGTGENSPLHF.

The rearrangement links TRBV30 to TRBJ2-6, with TRBD1 matching 8 bases. Germline lookup yields CDR1 GTSNPN and CDR2 SVGIG (reference sequence). CDR3 length: 17 amino acids. The junction had 8 bases not matched to a gene; V was cut back by 4 bases and J by 0 bases. The CDR3 sequence: CAWTGTGLFSGANVLTF. The CDR3 DNA follows: TGTGCCTGGACCGGGACAGGATTATTCTCTGGGGCCAACGTCCTGACTTTC.

This clone was seen a few times. CDR3 DNA: TGTGCCACCAGTGACAGCGGACAGGGGGACAGGGATGAGCAGTTCTTC. Its translation: CATSDSGQGDRDEQFF. The J gene is TRBJ2-1, the V gene TRBV9; 10 bases agree with TRBD1. V was pared by 9 bases and J by 8 bases, with 17 bases of the junction left unmatched. The CDR3 totals 16 residues. From germline, CDR1 is SGDLS and CDR2 YYNGEE.

CDR3 coding DNA: TGTGCCAGCAGTGGGGACAGGGAGAATTCACCCCTCCACTTT. It yields the protein CASSGDRENSPLHF. The chain has TRBV2 and TRBJ1-6, with 9 bases aligning to TRBD1. Germline V gives CDR1 SNHLY, CDR2 FYNNEI. This CDR3 is built from 14 residues. V shed 4 bases, J shed 7 bases, and the junction held 2 bases outside the gene matches.

This clone was detected a few times. J is TRBJ1-1 and V is TRBV29-1; the D is unclear. Germline V CDR1 and CDR2: SQVTM, ANQGSEA. The V gene lost 6 bases and the J gene lost 1 base, with 12 bases spanning the gap. This CDR3 has 13 amino acids. The CDR3 region is CSVPGRQNTEAFF. The CDR3 nucleotides read TGCAGCGTCCCCGGGCGACAGAACACTGAAGCTTTCTTT. Drawing the rest from reference TRBV29-1 and TRBJ1-1, the complete variable domain is SAVISQKPSRDICQRGTSLTIQCQVDSQVTMMFWYRQQPGQSLTLIATANQGSEATYESGFVIDKFPISRPNLTFSTLTVSNMSPEDSSIYLCSVPGRQNTEAFFGQGTRLTVV.

The V gene is TRBV4-2, the J gene TRBJ2-1; maybe TRBD2 (5 bases). With 0 bases removed from V and 10 bases from J, the gap between germline ends came to 10 bases. Germline assignment: CDR1 LGHNA and CDR2 YNFKEQ. The CDR3 is made up of 13 amino acids. CDR3 nucleotide sequence: TGTGCCAGCAGCCAAGATCGCGGGCTGGAGCAGTTCTTC. This gives the protein CASSQDRGLEQFF.

The chain combines TRBV4-1 with TRBJ2-7, with a weak D call TRBD1 (5 bases). The CDR3 spans 14 residues. Between the trimmed V and J ends, which lost 2 bases and 2 bases, there was a span of 10 bases. The V gene's germline CDR1 is MGHRA and CDR2 YSYEKL. CDR3 DNA sequence: TGCGCCAGCAGCCAACCAGACAGAACCTACGAGCAGTACTTC. Translation: CASSQPDRTYEQYF.

The chain uses TRBV7-9 and TRBJ1-1; D is undetermined. The CDR3 extends over 14 amino acids. The germline gives CDR1 SEHNR, CDR2 FQNEAQ (reference sequence). Trimming took off 3 bases at V and 0 bases at J, with 8 bases between the two ends. The CDR3 loop reads CASSFGEMNTEAFF. The CDR3 bases are TGTGCCAGCAGCTTCGGGGAAATGAACACTGAAGCTTTCTTT.

The chain uses TRBV6-5 and TRBJ2-5, with a weak D call TRBD2 (6 bases). CDR1 is MNHEY, CDR2 SVGAGI, per germline. V was pared by 8 bases and J by 2 bases, with 18 bases between. The length of the CDR3 is 15 residues. The DNA for the CDR3 is TGTGCCAGCCAACCGCGGAGGGCCGGGCAAGAGACCCAGTACTTC. It translates to CASQPRRAGQETQYF.

The chain joins TRBV5-1 to TRBJ2-2; D gene unclear. The ends were cut back, 4 bases at V and 7 bases at J, with 14 bases in the middle. There are 14 residues in the CDR3. Germline CDR1 and CDR2: SGHRS and YFSETQ. The CDR3 DNA sequence: TGCGCCAGCAGCACCGCAGTCCCGGGCGGGGAGCTGTTTTTT. Amino acid sequence: CASSTAVPGGELFF.

This clone was detected only a few times. This chain links TRBV30 with TRBJ1-1, with D maybe TRBD1 (6 bases). CDR3 length: 14 residues. Trimming pared 4 bases from V and 5 bases from J, leaving 17 bases between. The V gene's germline CDR1 is GTSNPN and CDR2 SVGIG (reference sequence). The CDR3 region is CAWTPGQPGTEAFF. The CDR3, as DNA: TGTGCCTGGACCCCCGGACAGCCCGGTACTGAAGCTTTCTTT.

The J gene is TRBJ1-1, the V gene TRBV29-1; a possible D gene is TRBD1 (6 bases). Germline V gives CDR1 SQVTM, CDR2 ANQGSEA. V lost 7 bases to trimming and J lost 5 bases, with 14 bases between them. This CDR3 has 12 amino acids. CDR3 residues: CSGGTLLTEAFF. The CDR3, as DNA: TGCAGCGGTGGGACATTGTTAACTGAAGCTTTCTTT.

This clone was seen a handful of times. Other DNA variants within this sample encode the same CDR3. The CDR3 here is CASSRDRVEEKLFF. CDR3 nucleotide sequence: TGTGCCAGCAGCCGGGACAGGGTGGAGGAAAAACTGTTTTTT. This chain joins TRBV5-6 and TRBJ1-4; 9 nucleotides agree with TRBD1. CDR1 and CDR2 from the germline V gene are SGHDT and YYEEEE. Trimming removed 4 bases from V and 8 bases from J; junction bases left unmatched: 6. The CDR3 is 14 amino acids.

This clone was detected a few times. This chain uses TRBV29-1 with TRBJ2-3; D might be TRBD1 or TRBD2, each matching 6 bases. This CDR3 is built from 13 residues. From germline, CDR1 is SQVTM and CDR2 ANQGSEA. Trimming stripped 4 bases from V and 2 bases from J, with 10 bases between. CDR3 in amino acids: CSVGGALTDTQYF. CDR3 sequence (DNA): TGCAGCGTTGGGGGGGCTCTCACAGATACGCAGTATTTT.

The chain employs TRBV27 and TRBJ2-4; unclear D gene. CDR3 length: 13 residues. From germline, CDR1 is MNHEY and CDR2 SMNVEV (reference sequence). The V and J ends lost 5 bases and 9 bases respectively, with 14 bases between them. CDR3 loop: CASSESMMAIQYF. CDR3 in DNA: TGTGCCAGCAGTGAAAGTATGATGGCCATTCAGTACTTC.

This clone was detected ten times or more. V is TRBV29-1 and J is TRBJ2-7, with TRBD1 identical over 8 bases. The J segment lost 4 bases and the V segment lost 7 bases, leaving 3 bases of the junction unmatched. The CDR3 loop spans 11 amino acids. Germline V CDR1 and CDR2: SQVTM, ANQGSEA. This CDR3 is CSARGLYEQYF. The DNA for the CDR3 is TGCAGCGCCAGGGGGCTGTACGAGCAGTACTTC.

This clone was observed a few times. V gene TRBV10-3 combines with J gene TRBJ2-6; no firm D call. The V gene lost 6 bases and the J gene lost 0 bases, with 18 bases spanning the gap. The CDR3 extends over 18 amino acids. CDR1 and CDR2 from the germline V gene are ENHRY and SYGVKD. For the CDR3, the DNA is TGTGCCATCAGGGCTGCAGGTAGAGATCTCTCTGGGGCCAACGTCCTGACTTTC. This gives the protein CAIRAAGRDLSGANVLTF.

The V and J genes are TRBV4-1 and TRBJ2-3; D unclear. The V end lost 3 bases, the J end lost 7 bases, and 14 bases lay between the germline ends. The CDR3 extends over 14 amino acids. Germline V gives CDR1 MGHRA, CDR2 YSYEKL. This CDR3 is CASSQPTRSNTQYF. In nucleotides, the CDR3 is TGCGCCAGCAGCCAGCCTACGAGGAGCAATACGCAGTATTTT.

This clone was seen a single time. V usage is TRBV5-5 and J usage is TRBJ2-5; a weak D match, TRBD1 (6 bases). This CDR3 comprises 15 residues. V lost 2 bases and J 1 base, leaving 12 bases between the germline ends. Germline values: CDR1 SGHKS, CDR2 YYEKEE (reference sequence). The CDR3 DNA is TGTGCCAGCAGCTTTCCAGGGGCCCTCCAAGAGACCCAGTACTTC. This translates into CASSFPGALQETQYF. Filled out from reference TRBV5-5 and TRBJ2-5, the complete variable domain reads DAGVTQSPTHLIKTRGQQVTLRCSPISGHKSVSWYQQVLGQGPQFIFQYYEKEERGRGNFPDRFSARQFPNYSSELNVNALLLGDSALYLCASSFPGALQETQYFGPGTRLLVL.

The chain carries TRBV5-1 and TRBJ2-5; D unresolved. Germline lookup yields CDR1 SGHRS and CDR2 YFSETQ. V shed 2 bases and J shed 3 bases, with 11 bases lying between them. This CDR3 has 14 residues. CDR3 amino acids: CASSFGSQKETQYF. CDR3 in DNA: TGCGCCAGCAGCTTTGGTTCGCAGAAAGAGACCCAGTACTTC.

The chain recombines TRBV7-2 with TRBJ1-5; TRBD1 is a possible D gene (5 bases). Germline-derived CDR1 and CDR2 are SGHTA and FQGNSA. The germline V and J ends were trimmed by 5 bases and 4 bases, with 12 bases remaining between them. This CDR3 region has 14 residues. CDR3 in DNA: TGTGCCAGCAGCCCGGGGGGGATAAATCAGCCCCAGCATTTT. It translates to CASSPGGINQPQHF.

J is TRBJ1-6 and V is TRBV7-2; D ambiguous. This CDR3 is 13 amino acids long. The V end lost 5 bases, the J end lost 6 bases, and 8 bases lay between the germline ends. Germline CDR1 and CDR2: SGHTA and FQGNSA. The CDR3 DNA follows: TGTGCCAGCAGCCTAAGGCCTAATTCACCCCTCCACTTT. It encodes CASSLRPNSPLHF. Together with reference TRBV7-2 and TRBJ1-6, the CDR3 gives the full variable domain: GAGVSQSPSNKVTEKGKDVELRCDPISGHTALYWYRQSLGQGLEFLIYFQGNSAPDKSGLPSDRFSAERTGGSVSTLTIQRTQQEDSAVYLCASSLRPNSPLHFGNGTRLTVT.

This clone has only a few counts. The junction differs from germline at one of its ends, possibly a read error. The J gene is TRBJ2-6, the V gene TRBV10-3; D is undetermined. This CDR3 has 13 amino acids. Germline-derived CDR1 and CDR2 are ENHRY and SYGVKD. The CDR3 nucleotides read TGTGCAATCAGCGCTATTGGGGCCAACGTCCTGACTTTC. Its protein is CAISAIGANVLTF.

This clone appeared a few times. This rearrangement joins TRBV5-1 to TRBJ2-6; D uncertain. This CDR3 contains 14 residues. Germline CDR1 is SGHRS and CDR2 is YFSETQ. V shed 4 bases and J shed 1 base, with 6 bases lying between them. The CDR3 here is CASSRDSGANVLTF. CDR3 nucleotide sequence: TGCGCCAGCAGCCGCGATTCTGGGGCCAACGTCCTGACTTTC.

This chain joins TRBV5-6 and TRBJ2-7; D possibly corresponds to TRBD1 (5 bases). Germline CDR1 SGHDT, CDR2 YYEEEE. The CDR3 length is 15 residues. Trimming pared 0 bases from V and 4 bases from J, leaving 14 bases between. This chain's CDR3 is CASSLGPGRPYEQYF. In DNA, the CDR3 is TGTGCCAGCAGCTTGGGGCCAGGGCGGCCTTACGAGCAGTACTTC.

This clone has just one count. The V and J genes are TRBV30 and TRBJ2-2; D may match TRBD1 or TRBD2 (7 bases each). The CDR3 totals 14 residues. CDR1 and CDR2 (germline): GTSNPN, SVGIG (reference sequence). V was shortened by 3 bases and J by 5 bases, with 13 bases between the two germline ends. CDR3 in amino acids: CAWSPGGGTGELFF. The CDR3 DNA reads as TGTGCCTGGAGCCCAGGGGGGGGAACCGGGGAGCTGTTTTTT.

This chain links TRBV30 with TRBJ1-6; the D gene is possibly TRBD1 (6 bases). Per germline, CDR1 GTSNPN and CDR2 SVGIG (reference sequence). V was cut by 7 bases and J by 10 bases, with 23 bases left in between. CDR3 size: 15 residues. The CDR3: CAYLGQPGVGSPLHF. As DNA, the CDR3 is TGTGCCTACCTCGGACAGCCCGGAGTCGGATCACCCCTCCACTTT.

The chain employs TRBV7-4 and TRBJ1-5; 7 bases map to TRBD1. The CDR3 totals 14 residues. The ends lost 2 bases at V and 4 bases at J; junction bases unmatched: 2. Germline V gives CDR1 SGHVT, CDR2 SQSDAQ. The CDR3 sequence: CASSLTTGNQPQHF. The CDR3 region has the DNA TGTGCCAGCAGCTTAACGACAGGGAATCAGCCCCAGCATTTT.